This TCR beta chain emerged from a study of cytomegalovirus exposure and HLA in healthy donors. The V gene end was trimmed by 5 bases and the J gene end by 3 bases; junction bases not matched to a gene: 2. The CDR3 has 15 amino acids. CDR1 and CDR2 from the germline V gene are KGHSH and LQKENI. It was with 60 Vbeta and 13 Jbeta primers that the PCR ran. Sequencing used immunoSEQ multiplex PCR; TCRdb keeps in-frame clones, though not all of them. The data hold 180,000 or so clones, with approximately 72% observed a single time. The study, taken as a whole, reports: An analysis was carried out later, and it reportedly showed fewer N-insertions in an Asian-associated ancestry cluster than the 666-donor mean. Common viral pathogens were later found to be apparently linked to several of the most significant clusters.

With regard to this clone: Its antigen is as yet unknown.

Each of the donors was a healthy bone marrow donor. This donor had no CMV serostatus on record. The TCR sequence derives from a human donor in good health. The J gene is TRBJ2-2, the V gene TRBV18; 11 bases are shared with TRBD1. The sequenced sample consisted of PBMCs. The CDR3 here is CASSSGQGDTGELFF. Here the CDR3 DNA reads TGTGCCAGCTCATCGGGACAGGGGGACACCGGGGAGCTGTTTTTT.